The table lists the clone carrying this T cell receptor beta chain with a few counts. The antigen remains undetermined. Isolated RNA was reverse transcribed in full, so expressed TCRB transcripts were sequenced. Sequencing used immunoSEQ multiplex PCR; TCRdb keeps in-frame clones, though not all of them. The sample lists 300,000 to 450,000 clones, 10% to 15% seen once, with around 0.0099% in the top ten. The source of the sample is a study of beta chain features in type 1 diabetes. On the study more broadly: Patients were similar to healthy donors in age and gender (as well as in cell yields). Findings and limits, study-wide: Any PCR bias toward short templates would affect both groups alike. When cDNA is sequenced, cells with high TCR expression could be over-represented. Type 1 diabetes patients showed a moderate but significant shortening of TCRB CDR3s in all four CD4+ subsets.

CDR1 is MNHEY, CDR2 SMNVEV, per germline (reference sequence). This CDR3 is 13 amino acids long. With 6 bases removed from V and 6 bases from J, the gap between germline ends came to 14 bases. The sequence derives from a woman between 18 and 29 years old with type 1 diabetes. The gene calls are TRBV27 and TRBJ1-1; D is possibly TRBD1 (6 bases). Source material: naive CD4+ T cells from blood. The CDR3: CASRGAGDAEAFF. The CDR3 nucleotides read TGTGCCAGCAGGGGGGCAGGGGACGCTGAAGCTTTCTTT.